The 14 T cell receptor beta chains below were found in one sample sequenced in a study of blood T cell repertoires in COVID-19. Only in-frame clones appear in the TCRdb table, and some are missing; sequencing was by immunoSEQ multiplex PCR. The profile shows more than 60,000 clones, about nine tenths of them singletons. Sample: peripheral blood. The receptor set was obtained from a woman aged 50 to 65 with active or convalescent COVID-19.

CDR3 amino acids: CASSLSDVAASYEQYF. The CDR3 DNA follows: TGTGCCAGCAGCTTATCGGACGTAGCGGCCTCCTACGAGCAGTACTTC. The chain links TRBV11-2 to TRBJ2-7, with D possibly TRBD2 on 6 matching bases. The V gene's germline CDR1 is SGHAT and CDR2 FQNNGV. V lost 2 bases to trimming and J lost 0 bases, with 14 bases between them. The CDR3 spans 16 residues.

J is TRBJ2-2 and V is TRBV6-6; D possibly corresponds to TRBD1 (6 bases). The CDR3 has 14 amino acids. Germline CDR1 reads MNHNY; CDR2 reads SVGAGI (reference sequence). Trimming removed 6 bases at V and 4 bases at J, with 12 bases between. The CDR3 coding sequence is TGTGCCAGCAGCCCATCAGGGGCCACCGGGGAGCTGTTTTTT. This translates into CASSPSGATGELFF.

This sequence joins TRBV6-6 and TRBJ2-7, with TRBD2 as a possible D gene (5 bases). The V gene's germline CDR1 is MNHNY and CDR2 SVGAGI (reference sequence). V lost 0 bases to trimming and J lost 5 bases, with 5 bases between them. This CDR3 region has 12 residues. This CDR3 reads CASSYSGDEQYF. The CDR3 nucleotides read TGTGCCAGCAGTTACTCCGGGGACGAGCAGTACTTC.

The chain couples TRBV5-1 to TRBJ2-5; tentative D call: TRBD1 (7 bases). The CDR3 covers 16 residues. Per the germline V gene, CDR1 is SGHRS and CDR2 is YFSETQ. V was shortened by 2 bases and J by 4 bases, with 18 bases between the two germline ends. This chain's CDR3 is CASSFSMRQGGETQYF. The CDR3, as DNA: TGCGCCAGCAGCTTCTCCATGCGACAGGGAGGAGAGACCCAGTACTTC.

This chain links TRBV2 with TRBJ2-4; 9 nucleotides line up with TRBD2. The CDR3 spans 14 residues. V dropped 5 bases and J dropped 9; count of bases not matched to a gene: 8. Germline V gives CDR1 SNHLY, CDR2 FYNNEI. As DNA, the CDR3 is TGTGCCAGCAGTACTAGCGGGCGTAATAGCATTCAGTACTTC. It translates to CASSTSGRNSIQYF.

This clone was detected only a few times. V is TRBV24-1 and J is TRBJ2-2, with no clear D. Per germline, CDR1 KGHDR and CDR2 SFDVKD. This CDR3 is 13 amino acids long. Trimming removed 4 bases from V and 3 bases from J, with 5 bases in between. In DNA form, the CDR3 reads TGTGCCACCAGTGAGAGGTACACCGGGGAGCTGTTTTTT. Protein sequence: CATSERYTGELFF.

The V gene is TRBV12-3 or TRBV12-4, the J gene TRBJ2-5; no clear D. The CDR3 has 13 amino acids. V shed 2 bases and J shed 5 bases, with 9 bases lying between them. In DNA form, the CDR3 reads TGTGCCAGCAGTTTAAGTAACACGGAGACCCAGTACTTC. This encodes CASSLSNTETQYF.

V is TRBV19 and J is TRBJ1-2; 9 bases align to TRBD1. CDR3 size: 16 residues. Trimming at V came to 0 bases and at J to 2 bases, leaving 4 bases not matched to a gene. Germline V gives CDR1 LNHDA, CDR2 SQIVND (reference sequence). CDR3 in amino acids: CASSIEGQGRNYGYTF. CDR3 DNA sequence: TGTGCCAGTAGTATAGAGGGACAGGGAAGGAACTATGGCTACACCTTC.

This clone showed up just once. The genes are TRBV19 and TRBJ2-2; 7 nucleotides line up with TRBD2. CDR1 is LNHDA and CDR2 is SQIVND in the germline V gene (reference sequence). Trimming cost V 4 bases and J 6 bases; bases outside gene matches: 2. The CDR3 loop spans 13 amino acids. The CDR3 protein is CASSSGGAGELFF. The CDR3, as DNA: TGTGCCAGTAGTAGCGGGGGTGCCGGGGAGCTGTTTTTT.

The DNA of the CDR3 is TGTGCCAGCAGCCTATGGACTTATGGCTACACCTTC. Its protein product is CASSLWTYGYTF. This rearrangement joins TRBV7-9 to TRBJ1-2; D is unclear. CDR1 is SEHNR, CDR2 FQNEAQ, per germline (reference sequence). V lost 5 bases and J 5 bases, leaving 9 bases between the germline ends. This CDR3 spans 12 amino acids.

This clone has a handful of counts. The chain recombines TRBV29-1 with TRBJ1-2; 7 positions agree with TRBD1. J gave up 4 bases and V 6 bases, and 8 bases lay outside the gene matches. The CDR3 totals 13 residues. CDR1 is SQVTM, CDR2 ANQGSEA, per germline. The CDR3 is CSVKVTGLYGYTF. Here the CDR3 DNA reads TGCAGCGTGAAGGTGACAGGGCTCTATGGCTACACCTTC.

The chain uses TRBV11-2 and TRBJ2-7; 7 nucleotides agree with TRBD1. This CDR3 is 15 amino acids long. The trim removed 6 bases at V and 2 bases at J, leaving 10 bases unmatched. Per the germline V gene, CDR1 is SGHAT and CDR2 is FQNNGV. The CDR3 protein is CASRHYRGRAYEQYF. CDR3 bases: TGTGCCAGCAGGCATTACAGGGGCAGAGCCTACGAGCAGTACTTC.

The genes are TRBV9 and TRBJ2-5, with TRBD1 matching over 7 bases. The CDR3 is made up of 15 amino acids. Germline-derived CDR1 and CDR2 are SGDLS and YYNGEE. Trimming removed 1 base from V and 3 bases from J; junction bases left unmatched: 6. The DNA of the CDR3 is TGTGCCAGCAGCGTATTTTTAGGGACAGAAGAGACCCAGTACTTC. Its translation: CASSVFLGTEETQYF.

This chain joins TRBV5-1 and TRBJ1-4; 9 bases line up with TRBD1. Looked up from germline, CDR1 is SGHRS and CDR2 is YFSETQ. Trimming removed 4 bases from V and 8 bases from J; junction bases left unmatched: 6. The CDR3 sequence is 14 residues long. CDR3 amino acids: CASSMGQGGEKLFF. CDR3 DNA: TGCGCCAGCAGCATGGGACAGGGAGGAGAAAAACTGTTTTTT.